This T cell receptor (beta chain) was recorded in a study of HIV-infected children after antiretroviral therapy interruption. Study details: Most participating children were previously exposed to EBV and CMV.

Germline CDR1 reads SGHTA; CDR2 reads FQGNSA. V lost 4 bases and J lost 0, with 10 bases in between. The CDR3 spans 15 residues. Noted treatment: PENTA 11 planned treatment interruption arm or continuous ART arm. RNA-based 3' RACE libraries used unique molecular identifiers. Each CDR3 protein gets one entry after TCRdb re-called the 3' RACE reads with MiXCR. Among 90,000 or so distinct CDR3 sequences listed, about 7% were seen once. The starting material was CD45RA+ CD4+ T cells from PBMCs, pooled from several time points, obtained from a donor given antiretroviral therapy, either interrupted or continuous. Subset of the sample: naive CD4+ CD45RA+ CD45RO- T cells. This chain joins TRBV7-2 and TRBJ1-5, with D tentatively TRBD1 (5 bases). This receptor was obtained from a pool of human donors with HIV. In DNA form, the CDR3 reads TGTGCCAGCAGCTACACGGGGCATAGCAATCAGCCCCAGCATTTT. Its protein is CASSYTGHSNQPQHF.